Listed here is a single TCR beta chain. Its target is unknown. The data are from a study of cytomegalovirus exposure and HLA in healthy donors. The wider study: A later analysis reported the same platform for the 95 to 150 validation repertoires and the approximately 720 first-cohort repertoires. Study-wide findings and caveats: Cytomegalovirus-associated TCR beta chains were listed, numbering roughly 150. Confirmation in vitro established that a few CMV-associated chains were specific for CMV antigens.

Per the germline V gene, CDR1 is SGDLS and CDR2 is YYNGEE. The CDR3 covers 16 residues. V gave up 0 bases and J gave up 1 base, with 12 bases separating them. TCRdb's copy holds only in-frame clones and misses some; the assay was immunoSEQ multiplex PCR. The table includes roughly 200,000 clones, more than 75% detected once. The donors belonged to the roughly 110-subject validation cohort, separate from the 666-subject first cohort. The sample taken for sequencing was PBMCs. This TCR derives from a young man in good health and CMV-seropositive. The J gene is TRBJ2-3, the V gene TRBV9; maybe TRBD2 (5 bases). CDR3 protein: CASSVGVGSGTDTQYF. The CDR3 nucleotides are TGTGCCAGCAGCGTAGGGGTGGGTAGCGGCACAGATACGCAGTATTTT. Based on the CDR3 plus reference TRBV9 and TRBJ2-3, the full variable domain is DSGVTQTPKHLITATGQRVTLRCSPRSGDLSVYWYQQSLDQGLQFLIQYYNGEERAKGNILERFSAQQFPDLHSELNLSSLELGDSALYFCASSVGVGSGTDTQYFGPGTRLTVL.